The T cell receptor (beta chain) described here comes from a study of T cells in Graves' hyperthyroidism and ophthalmopathy. Looking at the study overall: Blood was drawn when the patient was first diagnosed and still untreated.

The germline CDR1 and CDR2 sequences are SSHAT and FNYEAQ (reference sequence). The CDR3 is 15 residues long. Broader study findings: With a median lead of roughly 6.2 months before onset, the model predicted ophthalmopathy.

With a duration under 2 months, the hyperthyroidism was newly diagnosed in patients aged 18 to 65. This clonotype occurred many times. Its target is unknown. Its ends do not fully match the called genes, so a read error is possible. Amplification of TCR beta CDR3 regions used RNA as the template. HTBI primers were the set used in a first-round RT-PCR of the TCR CDR3. TCRdb re-derived calls from the multiplex PCR reads in MiXCR, one entry per CDR3 protein. The sample records more than 450,000 distinct CDR3 sequences, roughly 15% being singletons. This TCR derives from a woman in her thirties or forties with Graves' hyperthyroidism. V is TRBV7-7 and J is TRBJ2-1, with TRBD2 identical over 12 bases. The sequenced sample was blood. The DNA of the CDR3 is TGTGCTAGCAGCCGCCTAGCGGGAGGGCAAAATGAGCAGTTCTTC. It specifies CASSRLAGGQNEQFF.